Listed below are T cell receptor beta chains from one sample, sequenced in a study of T cell responses to AZD1222 COVID-19 vaccine. The data were produced by immunoSEQ multiplex PCR, yet TCRdb's version contains in-frame clones alone and is incomplete. The repertoire includes tens of thousands of clones, roughly nine tenths of them detected once, and approximately 3% sits in the top ten. Sequencing used peripheral blood, obtained on day 0 of AZD1222 vaccination. The receptors shown here come from an adult in good health. CDR3s include the opening cysteine and the closing phenylalanine or tryptophan. The D gene is left open where the match is weak. Size is stated for part of the rows, as once, few or many counts, or as a class when the clone is expanded.

d_gene | abundance | j_gene | v_gene | CDR3aa | CDR3nt
TRBD1 | - | TRBJ2-3 | TRBV3-1/TRBV3-2 | CASSDPGTGATDTQYF | TGTGCCAGCAGCGACCCCGGGACAGGGGCCACAGATACGCAGTATTTT
- | - | TRBJ1-2 | TRBV6-5 | CASSYWATDSGGYTF | TGTGCCAGCAGTTACTGGGCGACCGACTCTGGGGGCTACACCTTC
- | - | TRBJ1-1 | TRBV7-2 | CASSPDSRGVAFF | TGTGCCAGCAGCCCGGACAGCCGGGGGGTAGCTTTCTTT
- | - | TRBJ1-5 | TRBV12-3/TRBV12-4 | CASSLTENQPQHF | TGTGCCAGCAGCCTGACAGAAAATCAGCCCCAGCATTTT
- | - | TRBJ1-4 | TRBV25-1 | CASSGLRADEKLFF | TGTGCCAGCAGTGGATTGAGGGCGGATGAAAAACTGTTTTTT
- | - | TRBJ2-7 | TRBV5-1 | CASGSGTGYPYEQYF | TGCGCCAGCGGATCCGGGACTGGCTACCCCTACGAGCAGTACTTC
TRBD1 | - | TRBJ1-2 | TRBV5-6 | CASSFGQGNYGYTF | TGTGCCAGCAGCTTTGGACAGGGGAACTATGGCTACACCTTC
TRBD2 | once | TRBJ2-3 | TRBV2 | CARAAGGPDTQYF | TGTGCCAGAGCGGCGGGGGGCCCAGATACGCAGTATTTT
TRBD1 | - | TRBJ2-2 | TRBV28 | CASSSGQGAGTGELFF | TGTGCCAGCAGTTCCGGACAGGGGGCTGGCACCGGGGAGCTGTTTTTT
- | - | TRBJ2-7 | TRBV6-5 | CASSSDPTYEQYF | TGTGCCAGCAGTTCGGACCCAACCTACGAGCAGTACTTC
- | few | TRBJ1-4 | TRBV7-2 | CASSPGRRGEKLFF | TGTGCCAGCAGCCCTGGGCGCAGGGGTGAAAAACTGTTTTTT
- | - | TRBJ1-4 | TRBV5-1 | CASSGWVGEKLFF | TGCGCCAGCAGCGGATGGGTGGGGGAAAAACTGTTTTTT
TRBD2 | once | TRBJ2-1 | TRBV30 | CAWSQAVSGSINEQFF | TGTGCCTGGAGTCAAGCTGTGAGCGGGAGCATCAATGAGCAGTTCTTC
- | - | TRBJ1-2 | TRBV7-3 | CASSLNQGSTYGYTF | TGTGCCAGCAGCTTAAATCAGGGAAGTACTTATGGCTACACCTTC
TRBD2 | once | TRBJ2-1 | TRBV19 | CASNPRGAGDNNEQFF | TGTGCCAGTAACCCTCGAGGGGCGGGAGATAACAATGAGCAGTTCTTC
- | once | TRBJ1-6 | TRBV5-4 | CASSFGRNSPLHF | TGTGCCAGCAGCTTCGGGAGAAATTCACCCCTCCACTTT
TRBD1 | once | TRBJ2-2 | TRBV29-1 | CSVKTGTGNTGELFF | TGCAGCGTTAAGACCGGGACAGGGAACACCGGGGAGCTGTTTTTT
- | - | TRBJ2-2 | TRBV6-5 | CASKPQGNTGELFF | TGTGCCAGCAAACCGCAGGGGAACACCGGGGAGCTGTTTTTT
- | - | TRBJ2-7 | TRBV3-1/TRBV3-2 | CASSTQGSHYEQYF | TGTGCCAGCAGTACCCAAGGGTCGCATTACGAGCAGTACTTC
TRBD2 | - | TRBJ2-2 | TRBV9 | CASSLTSSGTNTGELFF | TGTGCCAGCAGCTTAACATCCAGCGGGACTAACACCGGGGAGCTGTTTTTT
- | - | TRBJ1-2 | TRBV11-1 | CASSQWGLRGYTF | TGTGCCAGCAGCCAGTGGGGGTTGCGAGGCTACACCTTC
- | - | TRBJ1-2 | TRBV5-1 | CASSLDGAYGYTF | TGCGCCAGCAGCTTGGACGGTGCCTATGGCTACACCTTC
- | - | TRBJ2-1 | TRBV27 | CASSFDRSSNNEQFF | TGTGCCAGCAGTTTCGACAGGTCCTCTAACAATGAGCAGTTCTTC
- | - | TRBJ1-4 | TRBV11-2 | CASSLGTFPTNEKLFF | TGTGCCAGCAGCTTAGGGACTTTTCCAACTAATGAAAAACTGTTTTTT
- | - | TRBJ2-1 | TRBV2 | CASSEEWGYNEQFF | TGTGCCAGCAGTGAAGAGTGGGGCTACAATGAGCAGTTCTTC
- | - | TRBJ1-3 | TRBV6-5 | CASSPVEVSGNTIYF | TGTGCCAGCAGTCCAGTGGAGGTCTCTGGAAACACCATATATTTT
- | - | TRBJ1-5 | TRBV5-1 | CASSLAADQPQHF | TGCGCCAGCAGCTTGGCGGCGGATCAGCCCCAGCATTTT
- | - | TRBJ2-7 | TRBV10-3 | CATGAGMSSYEQYF | TGTGCCACTGGGGCCGGAATGAGCTCCTACGAGCAGTACTTC
- | - | TRBJ1-1 | TRBV18 | CASSPVRISTNTEAFF | TGTGCCAGCTCCCCCGTGAGGATTAGTACGAACACTGAAGCTTTCTTT
TRBD1 | - | TRBJ2-3 | TRBV6-1 | CASSETDRGLVTDTQYF | TGTGCCAGCAGTGAAACCGACAGGGGGCTGGTCACAGATACGCAGTATTTT
TRBD1 | - | TRBJ1-1 | TRBV6-2/TRBV6-3 | CASSSSLQGGTAEAFF | TGTGCCAGCAGTTCCTCACTTCAGGGGGGGACGGCTGAAGCTTTCTTT